Reported below is one T cell receptor (beta chain). Its target is not known. The sample is drawn from a study of shared clonotypes between healthy human individuals. Germline CDR1 reads SGHDT; CDR2 reads YYEEEE. This CDR3 region has 17 residues. Unmatched junction bases numbered 8, after V lost 0 bases and J lost 5 bases. Investigators spread the genomic DNA of each subset evenly over several immunoSEQ plates. Replicate PCRs for sorted subsets used about 200 ng DNA; this equaled tens of thousands of T cell genomes. Measured with immunoSEQ multiplex PCR; TCRdb has only the in-frame clones, and not every one. The table lists roughly 2.6 million clones, around 94% of them singletons, with over 0.12% in the top ten. Study-level points and caveats: The study found lower generation probabilities in non-shared clonotypes than in those shared by all four donors.

The clonotype comes from a man aged 18 to 29 in good health. The gene calls are TRBV5-6 and TRBJ2-1, with 10 positions matching TRBD2. Material: naive CD4+ T cells sorted from blood. Specified subset: CD45RA+ positively selected. The CDR3 protein is CASSLELRLAGDNEQFF. For the CDR3, the DNA is TGTGCCAGCAGCTTGGAATTACGGCTAGCGGGGGACAATGAGCAGTTCTTC.